A single sample gave rise to the 26 T cell receptor beta chains below, sequenced in a study of T cell responses to AZD1222 COVID-19 vaccine. TCRdb's table, derived via immunoSEQ multiplex PCR, lists solely in-frame clones and lacks some. The sample has about 150,000 clones, about 90% seen once; the top ten hold over 1.5%. This specimen was peripheral blood, taken on day 0 of AZD1222 vaccination. These receptors originate from an adult in good health.

V is TRBV27 and J is TRBJ1-1; TRBD1 matches 7 bases. The CDR3 loop spans 15 amino acids. Trimming cost V 1 base and J 4 bases; bases outside gene matches: 6. Germline CDR1 and CDR2: MNHEY and SMNVEV (reference sequence). CDR3 protein: CASSLWGQPGTEAFF. CDR3 bases: TGTGCCAGCAGTTTATGGGGACAGCCGGGCACTGAAGCTTTCTTT.

The chain carries TRBV10-3 and TRBJ1-2; D uncertain. The CDR3 sequence is 12 residues long. Germline V gene sequence: CDR1 ENHRY, CDR2 SYGVKD. V lost 6 bases to trimming and J lost 7 bases, with 12 bases between them. DNA of the CDR3: TGTGCCATCAGCCAGACGGACGGTGGCTACACCTTC. Its protein product is CAISQTDGGYTF.

The V gene is TRBV28, the J gene TRBJ2-1; the match to TRBD1 covers 8 bases. This CDR3 has 15 residues. Germline V gene sequence: CDR1 MDHEN, CDR2 SYDVKM. V shed 5 bases and J 5 bases; nucleotides not matched to a gene: 8. Here the CDR3 DNA reads TGTGCCAGCAGTCTGACCATGACAGGGGACAATGAGCAGTTCTTC. It specifies CASSLTMTGDNEQFF. The whole variable domain, remainder taken from reference TRBV28 and TRBJ2-1, is DVKVTQSSRYLVKRTGEKVFLECVQDMDHENMFWYRQDPGLGLRLIYFSYDVKMKEKGDIPEGYSVSREKKERFSLILESASTNQTSMYLCASSLTMTGDNEQFFGPGTRLTVL.

The chain recombines TRBV3-1 (or the pseudogene TRBV3-2) with TRBJ2-1; maybe TRBD1 (5 bases). The CDR3 contains 15 residues. The germline V gene encodes CDR1 LGHDT and CDR2 YNNKEL (reference sequence). Trimming took off 7 bases at V and 2 bases at J, with 15 bases between the two ends. CDR3 amino acids: CASTRAAGTYNEQFF. The DNA of the CDR3 is TGTGCCAGCACCCGGGCGGCAGGGACCTACAATGAGCAGTTCTTC.

This clone was counted only a few times. The chain uses TRBV19 and TRBJ1-1, with D possibly matching TRBD1 (5 bases). Trimming cost V 4 bases and J 1 base, with 10 bases left between them. The CDR3 loop spans 14 amino acids. CDR1 and CDR2 (germline): LNHDA, SQIVND (reference sequence). CDR3 protein: CASSKVGENTEAFF. The CDR3 DNA is TGTGCCAGTAGTAAGGTGGGGGAGAACACTGAAGCTTTCTTT.

This chain joins TRBV30 and TRBJ1-5, with D hard to call. Trimming left V 6 bases short and J 2 bases short, with 2 bases between. CDR1 GTSNPN and CDR2 SVGIG come from the germline V gene (reference sequence). The CDR3 is 10 residues long. CDR3 region: CACGNQPQHF. CDR3 sequence (DNA): TGTGCCTGCGGCAATCAGCCCCAGCATTTT.

The V call is TRBV9, the J call TRBJ2-2; the D is unclear. Germline V gene sequence: CDR1 SGDLS, CDR2 YYNGEE. With 8 bases removed from V and 3 bases from J, the gap between germline ends came to 14 bases. The CDR3 loop spans 14 amino acids. CDR3 protein: CASQKFEYTGELFF. The CDR3 nucleotides read TGTGCCAGTCAAAAGTTTGAGTACACCGGGGAGCTGTTTTTT.

V gene TRBV6-2 or TRBV6-3 combines with J gene TRBJ2-3; tentative D call: TRBD1 (5 bases). Germline CDR1 reads MNHEY; CDR2 reads SVGEGT. The CDR3 is 14 residues long. Trimming cost V 4 bases and J 3 bases, with 11 bases left between them. CDR3 sequence reads: CASSLAGWTDTQYF. The CDR3 nucleotides read TGTGCCAGCAGTTTGGCAGGGTGGACAGATACGCAGTATTTT.

The CDR3 DNA follows: TGTGCCAGCAGTGAGTGGAGCAATCAGCCCCAGCATTTT. Its protein product is CASSEWSNQPQHF. The V call is TRBV6-1, the J call TRBJ1-5; D is undetermined. The CDR3 contains 13 residues. The germline V gene encodes CDR1 MNHNS and CDR2 SASEGT. V was clipped by 3 bases and J by 1 base, with 4 bases between them.

This CDR3 is CASGTGAANEKLFF. CDR3 nucleotide sequence: TGCGCCAGCGGTACGGGGGCGGCAAATGAAAAACTGTTTTTT. V usage is TRBV5-1 and J usage is TRBJ1-4, with D tentatively TRBD1 (6 bases). The CDR3 length is 14 residues. Germline assignment: CDR1 SGHRS and CDR2 YFSETQ. Trimming removed 7 bases at V and 5 bases at J, with 15 bases between.

The genes are TRBV7-8 and TRBJ1-1; D not certain. CDR1 and CDR2 (germline): SGHVS, FQNEAQ. Trimming stripped 7 bases from V and 4 bases from J, with 16 bases between. The length of the CDR3 is 14 residues. The CDR3 coding sequence is TGTGCCAGCACCCCGGAACGTTGGCGCACTGAAGCTTTCTTT. Translation: CASTPERWRTEAFF.

V gene TRBV9 combines with J gene TRBJ1-2; no firm D call. This CDR3 is built from 17 residues. V was shortened by 0 bases and J by 5 bases, with 20 bases between the two germline ends. The germline gives CDR1 SGDLS, CDR2 YYNGEE. The CDR3 sequence is CASSVDVFEDGQYGYTF. The DNA for the CDR3 is TGTGCCAGCAGCGTAGACGTCTTTGAGGACGGGCAGTATGGCTACACCTTC. The full variable domain, its missing parts supplied by reference TRBV9 and TRBJ1-2, is DSGVTQTPKHLITATGQRVTLRCSPRSGDLSVYWYQQSLDQGLQFLIQYYNGEERAKGNILERFSAQQFPDLHSELNLSSLELGDSALYFCASSVDVFEDGQYGYTFGSGTRLTVV.

The chain links TRBV5-1 to TRBJ1-1, with D possibly TRBD1 on 5 matching bases. Deletions cut 5 bases from V and 1 base from J, with 12 bases between. The CDR3 covers 14 residues. CDR1 and CDR2 from the germline V gene are SGHRS and YFSETQ. The CDR3 DNA follows: TGCGCCAGCAGGCTAGCTGGGGGGAACACTGAAGCTTTCTTT. The encoded protein is CASRLAGGNTEAFF.

The chain has TRBV5-4 and TRBJ2-5, with a possible D match to TRBD2 (5 bases). Germline V gives CDR1 SGHNT, CDR2 YYREEE (reference sequence). Deletions cut 2 bases from V and 2 bases from J, with 7 bases between. The CDR3 sequence is 13 residues long. The CDR3 here is CASSFGLQETQYF. The CDR3 DNA follows: TGTGCCAGCAGCTTCGGACTTCAAGAGACCCAGTACTTC. The whole variable domain, remainder taken from reference TRBV5-4 and TRBJ2-5, is ETGVTQSPTHLIKTRGQQVTLRCSSQSGHNTVSWYQQALGQGPQFIFQYYREEENGRGNFPPRFSGLQFPNYSSELNVNALELDDSALYLCASSFGLQETQYFGPGTRLLVL.

The J gene is TRBJ1-2, the V gene TRBV19; the D gene is possibly TRBD1 (5 bases). The CDR3 is made up of 19 amino acids. The germline CDR1 and CDR2 sequences are LNHDA and SQIVND (reference sequence). The ends were cut back, 4 bases at V and 6 bases at J, with 30 bases in the middle. CDR3 loop: CASSKGSSGAVTFRDGYTF. The CDR3 nucleotides read TGTGCCAGTAGTAAAGGATCCTCTGGGGCAGTGACCTTCCGGGATGGCTACACCTTC.

V and J are TRBV6-4 and TRBJ1-1; 7 positions agree with TRBD1. The germline V gene has CDR1 MRHNA and CDR2 SNTAGT. J was trimmed by 3 bases and V by 6 bases; bases with no gene match: 7. This CDR3 has 14 amino acids. This chain's CDR3 is CASRRDSQYTEAFF. The CDR3 region has the DNA TGTGCCAGCAGAAGGGACAGCCAATACACTGAAGCTTTCTTT.

This sequence joins TRBV19 and TRBJ2-1; 9 nucleotides agree with TRBD1. The CDR3 covers 16 residues. Unmatched junction bases numbered 6, after V lost 0 bases and J lost 6 bases. Germline assignment: CDR1 LNHDA and CDR2 SQIVND (reference sequence). In nucleotides, the CDR3 is TGTGCCAGTAGTATAGAAGGACAGGGGTTTTCCAATGAGCAGTTCTTC. It specifies CASSIEGQGFSNEQFF.

This clone showed up just a few times. The rearrangement uses TRBV2 and TRBJ1-2; no reliable D call. V shed 6 bases and J shed 0 bases, with 14 bases lying between them. CDR1 SNHLY and CDR2 FYNNEI come from the germline V gene. The CDR3 contains 15 residues. CDR3 DNA: TGTGCCAGCAGGTTGGACGGGCTACCTAACTATGGCTACACCTTC. Protein sequence: CASRLDGLPNYGYTF. Variable domain in full (rest from reference TRBV2 and TRBJ1-2): EPEVTQTPSHQVTQMGQEVILRCVPISNHLYFYWYRQILGQKVEFLVSFYNNEISEKSEIFDDQFSVERPDGSNFTLKIRSTKLEDSAMYFCASRLDGLPNYGYTFGSGTRLTVV.

The chain joins TRBV13 to TRBJ1-1; D remains unclear. The CDR3 sequence is 13 residues long. Per germline, CDR1 PRHDT and CDR2 FYEKMQ (reference sequence). The V gene lost 5 bases and the J gene lost 10 bases, with 17 bases spanning the gap. The CDR3 sequence: CASSPRVSEGAFF. In DNA form, the CDR3 reads TGTGCCAGCAGCCCTAGGGTGTCGGAGGGAGCTTTCTTT.

The chain links TRBV5-4 to TRBJ1-4; 11 bases map to TRBD1. J lost 6 bases, V lost 0 bases, and 4 bases had no gene match. The germline gives CDR1 SGHNT, CDR2 YYREEE (reference sequence). This CDR3 contains 16 residues. The CDR3 bases are TGTGCCAGCAGCTTGGGAAGGACAGGGGGCTATGAAAAACTGTTTTTT. Protein sequence: CASSLGRTGGYEKLFF.

CDR3 sequence reads: CASGLTSRPLVVHGYTF. CDR3 coding DNA: TGTGCTAGTGGTTTGACATCACGACCCCTGGTTGTACATGGCTACACCTTC. V usage is TRBV12-5 and J usage is TRBJ1-2, with D unresolved. The germline V gene encodes CDR1 LGHNT and CDR2 FRNRAP. Trimming pared 2 bases from V and 6 bases from J, leaving 22 bases between. The CDR3 covers 17 residues.

The chain uses TRBV14 and TRBJ2-7; D is undetermined. CDR1 and CDR2 from the germline V gene are SGHDN and FVKESK. V was trimmed by 7 bases and J by 0 bases, leaving 7 bases between them. The CDR3 length is 12 residues. CDR3 in amino acids: CASTGRSYEQYF. The CDR3 region has the DNA TGTGCCAGCACCGGCCGCTCCTACGAGCAGTACTTC.

V and J are TRBV9 and TRBJ2-3; 9 nucleotides match TRBD1. The length of the CDR3 is 15 residues. The junction had 7 bases not matched to a gene; V was cut back by 3 bases and J by 5 bases. The V gene's germline CDR1 is SGDLS and CDR2 YYNGEE. The CDR3 nucleotides are TGTGCCAGCAGCGCGGAGCGGACAGGGGAAGATACGCAGTATTTT. Translating gives CASSAERTGEDTQYF.

The chain has TRBV28 and TRBJ2-7; the D gene could be TRBD1 or TRBD2 (5 bases each). The germline V and J ends were trimmed by 8 bases and 1 base, with 15 bases remaining between them. Germline CDR1 is MDHEN and CDR2 is SYDVKM. CDR3 size: 14 residues. The CDR3 nucleotides read TGTGCCAGCGGGGTGGGGGAATTTTCCTACGAGCAGTACTTC. It encodes CASGVGEFSYEQYF.

The J gene is TRBJ2-2, the V gene TRBV29-1, with D uncertain. Germline lookup yields CDR1 SQVTM and CDR2 ANQGSEA. V was cut by 5 bases and J by 2 bases, with 9 bases left in between. This CDR3 has 13 amino acids. CDR3 bases: TGCAGCGTTCAGGCCTTAAACACCGGGGAGCTGTTTTTT. Translated: CSVQALNTGELFF.

The rearrangement joins TRBV15 to TRBJ1-6; 7 positions match TRBD1. The CDR3 runs 13 residues. The germline V gene has CDR1 LNHNV and CDR2 YYDKDF (reference sequence). V dropped 11 bases and J dropped 7; count of bases not matched to a gene: 8. CDR3 region: CASGTAVNSPLHF. CDR3 nucleotide sequence: TGTGCCTCCGGGACAGCCGTCAATTCACCCCTCCACTTT. Looking up the rest from reference TRBV15 and TRBJ1-6 gives the full variable domain: DAMVIQNPRYQVTQFGKPVTLSCSQTLNHNVMYWYQQKSSQAPKLLFHYYDKDFNNEADTPDNFQSRRPNTSFCFLDIRSPGLGDTAMYLCASGTAVNSPLHFGNGTRLTVT.